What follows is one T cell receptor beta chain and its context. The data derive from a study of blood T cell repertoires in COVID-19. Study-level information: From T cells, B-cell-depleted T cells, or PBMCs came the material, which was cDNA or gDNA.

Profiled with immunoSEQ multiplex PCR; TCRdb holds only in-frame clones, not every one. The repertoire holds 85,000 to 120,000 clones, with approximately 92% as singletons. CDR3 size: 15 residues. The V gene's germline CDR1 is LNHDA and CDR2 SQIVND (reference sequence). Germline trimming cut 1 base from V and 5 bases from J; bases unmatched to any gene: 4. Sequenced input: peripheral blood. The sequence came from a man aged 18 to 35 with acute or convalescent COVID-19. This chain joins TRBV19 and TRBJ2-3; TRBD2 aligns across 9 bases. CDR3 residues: CASSIGEAGGDTQYF. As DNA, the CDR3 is TGTGCCAGTAGTATAGGGGAAGCGGGAGGAGATACGCAGTATTTT.